The rows below give T cell receptor beta chains drawn from one sample of a study of OX40 agonist ivuxolimab in advanced cancers. Clones were read by immunoSEQ multiplex PCR, and TCRdb kept only the in-frame ones, dropping some. The sample lists tens of thousands of clones, about 90% occurring once. The sequencing used CD4+ or CD8+ T cells sorted from blood, collected in a trial of the OX40 agonist ivuxolimab. The receptors here all came from an adult with an advanced solid tumor such as melanoma, head and neck, liver or kidney cancer. Each CDR3 is given with its conserved first and last residue. The order of the fields is V gene, clone size, D gene, J gene, CDR3 protein, CDR3 DNA. The D gene is left open where the match is weak. Where a row states a size, it is once, few, many or the class of an expanded clone; other rows omit it.

>TRBV30|.|TRBD1|TRBJ2-3
CAWTEGLTGATDTQYF
TGTGCCTGGACCGAGGGGCTAACAGGGGCAACAGATACGCAGTATTTT
>TRBV5-1|.|.|TRBJ1-1
CASSLYVPNTEAFF
TGCGCCAGCAGCTTGTACGTCCCGAACACTGAAGCTTTCTTT
>TRBV7-9|.|.|TRBJ2-7
CASSSQDSDYEQYF
TGTGCCAGCAGCTCACAAGACTCAGACTACGAGCAGTACTTC
>TRBV27|.|TRBD2|TRBJ2-1
CASSAGTSGGYNEQFF
TGTGCCAGCAGTGCCGGGACTAGCGGAGGGTACAATGAGCAGTTCTTC
>TRBV10-1|.|.|TRBJ2-1
CASSDGIERAASNEQFF
TGCGCCAGCAGTGACGGAATAGAGCGGGCGGCCAGCAATGAGCAGTTCTTC
>TRBV4-3|.|.|TRBJ2-2
CASSRYHLGSGELFF
TGCGCCAGCAGCCGGTACCATCTGGGAAGCGGGGAGCTGTTTTTT
>TRBV4-1|.|TRBD2|TRBJ2-1
CASSSLAGGYNEQFF
TGCGCCAGCAGCTCCCTAGCGGGGGGTTACAATGAGCAGTTCTTC
>TRBV7-9|.|.|TRBJ1-1
CASSLIDGNTEAFF
TGTGCCAGCAGCCTAATAGACGGGAACACTGAAGCTTTCTTT
>TRBV15|.|TRBD1|TRBJ2-7
CATSREGDSILRYF
TGTGCCACCAGCAGAGAAGGGGACAGCATACTTCGGTACTTC
>TRBV6-5|.|.|TRBJ1-5
CASSYNFLQPQHF
TGTGCCAGCAGTTACAATTTTCTGCAGCCCCAGCATTTT
>TRBV28|.|.|TRBJ1-1
CASSLGMNTEAFF
TGTGCCAGCAGTTTAGGCATGAACACTGAAGCTTTCTTT
>TRBV27|.|.|TRBJ1-5
CASSSNGGYGYSNQPQHF
TGTGCCAGCAGTTCAAACGGCGGGTACGGTTATAGCAATCAGCCCCAGCATTTT
>TRBV5-1|.|.|TRBJ1-5
CASRDGLSNQPQHF
TGCGCCAGCAGAGACGGCCTTAGCAATCAGCCCCAGCATTTT
>TRBV4-3|.|TRBD2|TRBJ2-7
CASSQILAGGSYEQYF
TGCGCCAGCAGCCAAATACTAGCGGGAGGGTCCTACGAGCAGTACTTC
>TRBV13|.|TRBD1|TRBJ2-7
CASSLYGTGVYEQYF
TGTGCCAGCAGCCTCTATGGGACAGGGGTCTACGAGCAGTACTTC
>TRBV7-6|.|.|TRBJ2-3
CASSNQGGTDTQYF
TGTGCCAGCAGCAATCAGGGTGGCACAGATACGCAGTATTTT
>TRBV7-9|.|TRBD2|TRBJ2-7
CASSLASGSPYEQYF
TGTGCCAGCAGCTTAGCTAGCGGGAGTCCGTACGAGCAGTACTTC
>TRBV7-9|.|.|TRBJ2-3
CASSLPYHAPSTDTQYF
TGTGCCAGCAGCCTACCTTATCATGCTCCTAGCACAGATACGCAGTATTTT
>TRBV6-6|.|.|TRBJ2-3
CASSDIHPDTQYF
TGTGCCAGCAGTGACATTCACCCAGATACGCAGTATTTT
>TRBV18|.|.|TRBJ2-2
CASPTDTGELFF
TGTGCCAGCCCGACGGACACCGGGGAGCTGTTTTTT
>TRBV7-9|.|TRBD1|TRBJ2-1
CASSTYRGSSYNEQFF
TGTGCCAGCAGCACCTACAGGGGGAGCTCCTACAATGAGCAGTTCTTC
>TRBV14|.|.|TRBJ2-1
CASSQDLSSPYNEQFF
TGTGCCAGCAGCCAAGATCTTAGTTCCCCCTACAATGAGCAGTTCTTC
>TRBV6-5|.|TRBD2|TRBJ2-1
CASSSSGTSYNEQFF
TGTGCCAGCAGTTCTAGCGGGACCTCCTACAATGAGCAGTTCTTC
>TRBV7-9|.|TRBD2|TRBJ2-1
CASSWGLAGPPEQFF
TGTGCCAGCAGCTGGGGACTAGCGGGACCCCCTGAGCAGTTCTTC
>TRBV5-1|once|.|TRBJ2-7
CASSLDWGNSYEQYF
TGCGCCAGCAGCTTGGACTGGGGGAACTCCTACGAGCAGTACTTC
>TRBV19|once|TRBD1|TRBJ2-3
CASSGGTGGTDTQYF
TGTGCCAGTAGCGGAGGGACAGGGGGCACAGATACGCAGTATTTT
>TRBV5-4|once|TRBD1|TRBJ1-5
CASRPGQGVSHQPQHF
TGTGCCAGCAGACCCGGACAGGGCGTGTCTCATCAGCCCCAGCATTTT
>TRBV15|.|TRBD2|TRBJ2-1
CATSGSAGGHSNEQFF
TGTGCCACCAGCGGTTCAGCGGGAGGGCACAGCAATGAGCAGTTCTTC
>TRBV9|.|TRBD2|TRBJ2-5
CASSVEASGSQTQYF
TGTGCCAGCAGCGTAGAGGCTAGCGGGAGTCAGACCCAGTACTTC
>TRBV14|.|.|TRBJ2-5
CASSRQKETQYF
TGTGCCAGCAGCCGACAGAAAGAGACCCAGTACTTC
>TRBV27|once|.|TRBJ1-5
CASSQQSFYSNQPQHF
TGTGCCAGCAGCCAACAGTCTTTCTATAGCAATCAGCCCCAGCATTTT
>TRBV4-1|.|.|TRBJ1-2
CASSQAGQPNYGYAF
TGCGCCAGCAGCCAAGCTGGACAGCCTAACTATGGCTACGCCTTC
>TRBV4-1|.|.|TRBJ1-4
CASSQGQWEKLFF
TGCGCCAGCAGCCAGGGGCAGTGGGAAAAACTGTTTTTT
>TRBV5-1|.|TRBD2|TRBJ2-5
CASSPTSGGRETQYF
TGCGCCAGCAGCCCGACTAGCGGGGGGAGGGAGACCCAGTACTTC
>TRBV7-6|.|TRBD2|TRBJ2-4
CASSLRGDENIQYF
TGTGCCAGCAGCTTACGGGGGGACGAAAACATTCAGTACTTC
>TRBV2|.|TRBD1|TRBJ1-5
CASSEGQGNQPQHF
TGTGCCAGCAGTGAGGGACAGGGTAATCAGCCCCAGCATTTT
>TRBV7-2|.|.|TRBJ2-5
CASSLVVSGEETQYF
TGTGCCAGCAGCTTAGTCGTGTCCGGGGAAGAGACCCAGTACTTC
>TRBV23-1|.|.|TRBJ2-5
CASSQPGRQETQYF
TGCGCCAGCAGTCAACCGGGACGGCAAGAGACCCAGTACTTC
>TRBV19|.|.|TRBJ1-5
CASTPAAYSNQPQHF
TGTGCCAGTACGCCCGCGGCGTATAGCAATCAGCCCCAGCATTTT
>TRBV19|.|.|TRBJ1-6
CASSIYPGLGSPLHF
TGTGCCAGTAGTATTTACCCGGGCCTGGGGTCACCCCTCCACTTT